These 19 T cell receptor beta chains were all obtained from the same sample, sequenced in a study of T cells after posttransplantation cyclophosphamide. The table came from immunoSEQ multiplex PCR; TCRdb's copy has only in-frame clones and leaves some out. This sample carries about 2,800 clones, none of them present only once. Cyclophosphamide on days +3 and +4 followed busulfan-fludarabine conditioning and a marrow graft. Specimen: PBMCs, collected 30 days after allogeneic stem cell transplant with posttransplant cyclophosphamide. Receptors were obtained from a female patient in her 60s who received an allogeneic stem cell transplant from an unrelated donor, was CMV-positive, and had acute GVHD only. The graft donor may be the source of some T cells.

This clone has at least ten counts. The chain links TRBV5-6 to TRBJ1-2; 9 nucleotides line up with TRBD1. The ends lost 0 bases at V and 7 bases at J; junction bases unmatched: 1. CDR1 SGHDT and CDR2 YYEEEE come from the germline V gene. This CDR3 spans 13 amino acids. The CDR3 loop is CASSLGTGVGYTF. CDR3 sequence (DNA): TGTGCCAGCAGCTTGGGGACAGGGGTTGGCTACACCTTC.

By share, this clone ranks as medium-sized. The chain couples TRBV11-1 to TRBJ1-1, with no clear D. CDR1 is SGHAT, CDR2 FQDESV, per germline (reference sequence). CDR3 length: 14 amino acids. V dropped 3 bases and J dropped 4 bases, with 12 bases sitting between them. CDR3 sequence reads: CASSFRGGVTEAFF. The CDR3 nucleotides are TGTGCCAGCAGCTTTCGGGGTGGGGTCACTGAAGCTTTCTTT.

This clone was seen repeatedly, ten times or more. The rearrangement uses TRBV24-1 and TRBJ1-5; 8 positions match TRBD1. V was pared by 5 bases and J by 0 bases, with 2 bases of the junction left unmatched. CDR1 is KGHDR, CDR2 SFDVKD, per germline. CDR3 length equals 15 residues. This CDR3 reads CATSGRGHSNQPQHF. The CDR3 nucleotides are TGTGCCACCAGTGGCAGGGGGCATAGCAATCAGCCCCAGCATTTT.

This clone ranks as medium-sized. The chain combines TRBV7-9 with TRBJ2-1; no definite D call. V was pared by 3 bases and J by 8 bases, with 11 bases between. CDR1 is SEHNR and CDR2 is FQNEAQ in the germline V gene (reference sequence). The CDR3 sequence is 13 residues long. For the CDR3, the DNA is TGTGCCAGCAGCTTCCTAGGCCGGGATGAGCAGTTCTTC. Residues: CASSFLGRDEQFF.

This clone was seen more than once but under ten times. V and J are TRBV5-4 and TRBJ1-4; no reliable D call. Germline lookup yields CDR1 SGHNT and CDR2 YYREEE (reference sequence). CDR3 length: 14 residues. Trimming stripped 1 base from V and 6 bases from J, with 10 bases between. In DNA, the CDR3 is TGTGCCAGCAGCTTGCGAGGCAGTGATGAAAAACTGTTTTTT. As protein: CASSLRGSDEKLFF.

By share of the sample, this clone is large. In nucleotides, the CDR3 is TGTGCCAGTCGACAGGGGCTTACGGGCTACACCTTC. It specifies CASRQGLTGYTF. The rearrangement joins TRBV6-4 to TRBJ1-2, with 8 bases aligning to TRBD1. From germline, CDR1 is MRHNA and CDR2 SNTAGT. CDR3 length: 12 residues. V dropped 9 bases and J dropped 8; count of bases not matched to a gene: 8.

A few counts support this clone. V and J are TRBV29-1 and TRBJ2-5; maybe TRBD1 (5 bases). CDR1 SQVTM and CDR2 ANQGSEA come from the germline V gene. The CDR3 covers 13 residues. V lost 4 bases and J 2 bases, leaving 11 bases between the germline ends. The CDR3 region is CSVAHRLQETQYF. DNA of the CDR3: TGCAGCGTTGCCCACAGGTTACAAGAGACCCAGTACTTC.

By share, this clone ranks as medium-sized (0.01 to 0.1%). In DNA form, the CDR3 reads TGTGCCAGCAGCTATGGGACTGACCTCTACGAGCAGTACTTC. This gives the protein CASSYGTDLYEQYF. The chain combines TRBV4-2 with TRBJ2-7, with D perhaps matching TRBD2 (6 bases). The CDR3 runs 14 residues. Per the germline V gene, CDR1 is LGHNA and CDR2 is YNFKEQ. V dropped 5 bases and J dropped 3 bases, with 14 bases sitting between them.

This clone is medium-sized within its sample. At one boundary the junction diverges from the germline segment, which might be a read error. The rearrangement uses TRBV4-3 and TRBJ2-7; 7 positions agree with TRBD1. The CDR3 is 13 residues long. Per the germline V gene, CDR1 is LGHNA and CDR2 is YSLEER. For the CDR3, the DNA is TGCGCCAGCAGCCAAGACGGGACAGACCAGGCGAACTTC. This encodes CASSQDGTDQANF.

This clone was observed many times. The chain links TRBV19 to TRBJ2-1; D gene ambiguous. Germline CDR1 LNHDA, CDR2 SQIVND (reference sequence). V lost 2 bases to trimming and J lost 5 bases, with 16 bases between them. This CDR3 comprises 16 residues. CDR3 amino acids: CASSIRRQAPDNEQFF. For the CDR3, the DNA is TGTGCCAGTAGTATAAGAAGGCAAGCGCCCGACAATGAGCAGTTCTTC.

The sample holds many counts of this clone. The chain is built from TRBV5-1 and TRBJ2-5, with 9 bases fitting TRBD2. V lost 4 bases, J lost 5 bases, and 6 bases stayed unmatched. CDR3 length equals 14 residues. Germline lookup yields CDR1 SGHRS and CDR2 YFSETQ. CDR3 residues: CASSPRTSVETQYF. DNA for the CDR3: TGCGCCAGCAGCCCCCGGACTAGCGTGGAGACCCAGTACTTC.

This clone was counted a few times. With a much larger clone just one base away, this may be a read error. This rearrangement joins TRBV29-1 to TRBJ2-1, with D perhaps matching TRBD1 (6 bases). The CDR3 spans 14 residues. Germline V gene lookup returns CDR1 SQVTM and CDR2 ANQGSEA. The chain's CDR3 is CSVLTGLSYNQQFF. In DNA form, the CDR3 reads TGCAGCGTTCTGACAGGACTCTCCTACAATCAGCAGTTCTTC.

By share, this clone ranks as medium-sized. The rearrangement links TRBV27 to TRBJ1-5; D gene ambiguous. The V end lost 1 base, the J end lost 0 bases, and 10 bases lay between the germline ends. The CDR3 contains 16 residues. Germline CDR1 reads MNHEY; CDR2 reads SMNVEV (reference sequence). The CDR3 coding sequence is TGTGCCAGCAGTTTATATCGGGGAGATAGCAATCAGCCCCAGCATTTT. Protein product: CASSLYRGDSNQPQHF.

This clone has ten or more counts. The V call is TRBV2, the J call TRBJ1-2; TRBD1 is a possible D gene (6 bases). Germline V gene sequence: CDR1 SNHLY, CDR2 FYNNEI. The V end lost 3 bases, the J end lost 4 bases, and 9 bases lay between the germline ends. The CDR3 spans 13 residues. The CDR3 DNA reads as TGTGCCAGCAGTGAGAGGGGGAGCTATGGCTACACCTTC. This translates into CASSERGSYGYTF.

This clone is labeled medium-sized. This chain uses TRBV7-8 with TRBJ2-2; no clear D. CDR3 length equals 14 residues. V lost 1 base and J 3 bases, leaving 6 bases between the germline ends. CDR1 and CDR2 (germline): SGHVS, FQNEAQ. Written as DNA, the CDR3 is TGTGCCAGCAGCTTAGGACTTGACACCGGGGAGCTGTTTTTT. Its translation: CASSLGLDTGELFF.

In its sample, this clone ranks as medium-sized. The chain employs TRBV7-2 and TRBJ2-1, with TRBD2 matching 11 bases. Germline V gives CDR1 SGHTA, CDR2 FQGNSA. The CDR3 has 15 residues. The V gene end was trimmed by 5 bases and the J gene end by 4 bases; junction bases not matched to a gene: 4. The CDR3 spells CASSPGTSGYNEQFF. CDR3 in DNA: TGTGCCAGCAGCCCTGGGACTAGCGGATACAATGAGCAGTTCTTC.

This clone showed up many times. The chain employs TRBV4-2 and TRBJ1-5; TRBD1 might be the D (6 bases). Trimming stripped 5 bases from V and 6 bases from J, with 17 bases between. The length of the CDR3 is 15 residues. Germline CDR1 is LGHNA and CDR2 is YNFKEQ. The CDR3 nucleotides are TGTGCCAGCAGCGAAACAGGGCGAGGAGGTCAGCCCCAGCATTTT. Encoded protein: CASSETGRGGQPQHF.

This clone was seen repeatedly, ten times or more. The chain is built from TRBV19 and TRBJ1-1; D ambiguous. CDR3 length: 14 amino acids. Germline values: CDR1 LNHDA, CDR2 SQIVND (reference sequence). Deletions cut 4 bases from V and 8 bases from J, with 17 bases between. The CDR3 DNA is TGTGCCAGTAGTAACCCGTCTCCGACAAACGAAGCTTTCTTT. Protein: CASSNPSPTNEAFF.

This clone was detected many times. The V call is TRBV5-1, the J call TRBJ2-1, with 8 bases that match TRBD1. V shed 3 bases, J shed 5 bases, and the junction held 7 bases outside the gene matches. CDR3 length: 15 amino acids. Germline lookup yields CDR1 SGHRS and CDR2 YFSETQ. The CDR3 is CASSSGQGRDNEQFF. CDR3 DNA sequence: TGCGCCAGCAGCTCAGGACAGGGTAGAGACAATGAGCAGTTCTTC.